Listed below are T cell receptor beta chains from one sample, sequenced in a study of T cells in Graves' hyperthyroidism and ophthalmopathy. TCRdb reprocessed the multiplex PCR reads via MiXCR and lists one record per CDR3 protein. The data contain around 300,000 distinct CDR3 sequences, roughly 14% of them singletons. Sequenced sample: blood. These receptors were taken from a young woman with Graves' hyperthyroidism. Each CDR3 is given with its conserved first and last residue. The D gene is left open where the match is weak. Clone size is not always given. Where it is, it says once, few, many or a class for expanded clones.

TRBJ2-1,few,TRBD2,TRBV20-1,TGCAGTGCCAGCTTCCCAGGACCCCTAGCGGGTTCTCCCTACAATGAGCAGTTCTTC,CSASFPGPLAGSPYNEQFF
TRBJ2-3,few,TRBD2,TRBV20-1,TGCAGTGCTAGAGACCGGGTAACAGCGGGGGCCCTAGATACGCAGTATTTT,CSARDRVTAGALDTQYF
TRBJ1-6,few,NA,TRBV28,TGTGCCAGCAGGGAAGGACAGTCCAATTCACCCCTCCACTTT,CASREGQSNSPLHF
TRBJ1-6,many,NA,TRBV12-3/TRBV12-4,TGTGCCAGCAGTTCTTCTGGGGATAATTCACCCCTCCACTTT,CASSSSGDNSPLHF
TRBJ2-5,few,NA,TRBV5-5,TGTGCCAGCAGCTTTTTCAGACTACCCAAGAGAGGGGAGTACTTC,CASSFFRLPKRGEYF
TRBJ2-3,few,NA,TRBV30,TGTGCCTGGAGTGTAGGATGGGGAGATACGCAGTATTTT,CAWSVGWGDTQYF
TRBJ2-1,NA,NA,TRBV6-1,TGTGCCAGCGAGGAGTTTGGCAATGAGCAGTTCTTC,CASEEFGNEQFF
TRBJ1-1,many,TRBD1,TRBV6-1,TGTGCCAGCAGTCGGGACAGTCGCACTGAAGCTTTCTTT,CASSRDSRTEAFF
TRBJ2-2,many,NA,TRBV5-5,TGTGCCAGCAGCGAGGACAGCCCGAACACCGGGGAGCTGTTTTTT,CASSEDSPNTGELFF
TRBJ2-4,few,NA,TRBV15,TGTGCCACCAGCGGGAGGGACAGTAAGATTCAGTACTTC,CATSGRDSKIQYF
TRBJ1-2,few,NA,TRBV6-5,TGTGCCAGCAGTTCCTACAGGGCCACTAACTATGGCTACACCTTC,CASSSYRATNYGYTF
TRBJ2-3,few,TRBD1,TRBV5-1,TGCGCCAGCAGCTTGATTCGGGGACAGGACACAGATACGCAGTATTTT,CASSLIRGQDTDTQYF
TRBJ1-5,few,NA,TRBV19,TGTGCCAGTAGTAAACTTGCGGGCACTCCTCAGCCCCAGCATTTT,CASSKLAGTPQPQHF
TRBJ2-3,NA,TRBD2,TRBV20-1,TGCAGTGCTAGAGATTATCGAGCGGGAGGGCCAGATACGCAGTATTTT,CSARDYRAGGPDTQYF
TRBJ2-6,NA,TRBD1,TRBV12-3/TRBV12-4,TGTGCCAGCAGTTCGAGGACAGGGGGAGGCGCTGGGGCCAACGTCCTGACTTTC,CASSSRTGGGAGANVLTF
TRBJ2-1,many,NA,TRBV30,TGTGCCTGGAGCCCAGGGCGCAATGAGCAGTTCTTC,CAWSPGRNEQFF
TRBJ2-3,NA,NA,TRBV9,TGTGCCAGCAGCCCTTATTATTCGGGGAGCACAGATACGCAGTATTTT,CASSPYYSGSTDTQYF
TRBJ2-7,few,NA,TRBV5-6,TGTGCCAGCACCAGCTTGTACAGGGACTACGAGCAGTACTTC,CASTSLYRDYEQYF
TRBJ1-2,NA,NA,TRBV2,TGTGCCAGCAGTGGGGATCAGGCAGGACTTTCTGGCTACACCTTC,CASSGDQAGLSGYTF
TRBJ1-5,NA,NA,TRBV6-1,TGTGCCAGCAGGGACAGTCCTAATCAGCCCCAGCATTTT,CASRDSPNQPQHF
TRBJ1-5,NA,NA,TRBV4-3,TGCGCCAGCAGCCAACCGGGGGCGACCCAGCCCCAGCATTTT,CASSQPGATQPQHF
TRBJ2-7,NA,TRBD2,TRBV10-2,TGCGCCAGCAGTTCTACCCTCCCTAGCGGCAAGTACTTC,CASSSTLPSGKYF
TRBJ2-3,NA,TRBD2,TRBV12-3/TRBV12-4,TGTGCCAGCAACCCGACTAGCGGGAGTGGCACAGATACGCAGTATTTT,CASNPTSGSGTDTQYF